Presented here are 19 T cell receptor beta chains from one specimen sequenced in a study of blood T cell repertoires in COVID-19. TCRdb's copy holds only in-frame clones and misses some; the assay was immunoSEQ multiplex PCR. The profile shows more than 80,000 clones, roughly 90% of them singletons. Sequenced material: peripheral blood. Receptors originate from a human donor with active COVID-19. The donor label of this sample is uncertain.

CDR3 DNA: TGTGCCAGCAGTCCAAGACAGGGGATGGCCTACGAGCAGTACTTC. Translation: CASSPRQGMAYEQYF. This chain connects TRBV6-2 or TRBV6-3 to TRBJ2-7; 8 nucleotides line up with TRBD1. The CDR3 sequence is 15 residues long. Germline CDR1 is MNHEY and CDR2 is SVGEGT. After removal of 5 bases from V and 2 bases from J, the junction contained 8 bases not matched to a gene.

This clone was observed once. The chain links TRBV27 to TRBJ2-2; TRBD2 might be the D (5 bases). The V and J ends lost 7 bases and 0 bases respectively, with 12 bases between them. The CDR3 is 15 amino acids. Germline V gene data show CDR1 as MNHEY and CDR2 as SMNVEV (reference sequence). Here the CDR3 reads CASNSWGANTGELFF. CDR3 coding DNA: TGTGCCAGCAATAGTTGGGGAGCGAACACCGGGGAGCTGTTTTTT.

The chain carries TRBV30 and TRBJ1-2; 7 bases line up with TRBD1. The CDR3 length is 12 residues. With V trimmed by 5 bases and J by 6 bases, 6 bases remained unmatched. Per the germline V gene, CDR1 is GTSNPN and CDR2 is SVGIG (reference sequence). The CDR3 loop reads CAWGGTAHGYTF. CDR3 DNA sequence: TGTGCCTGGGGGGGGACAGCCCATGGCTACACCTTC.

The chain is built from TRBV18 and TRBJ1-6, with 9 bases aligning to TRBD1. CDR1 and CDR2 (germline): KGHSH, LQKENI. J lost 0 bases, V lost 5 bases, and 11 bases had no gene match. The CDR3 contains 19 residues. The CDR3 is CASSNRGRNKSSYNSPLHF. CDR3 DNA: TGTGCCAGCTCAAACAGGGGGCGAAATAAAAGCTCCTATAATTCACCCCTCCACTTT.

The genes are TRBV11-3 and TRBJ2-3, with D perhaps matching TRBD2 (6 bases). Trimming removed 3 bases at V and 0 bases at J, with 19 bases between. From germline, CDR1 is SGHNT and CDR2 YENEEA. This CDR3 has 18 residues. The CDR3 bases are TGTGCCAGCAGCTTCCGGGGTCCAGCCGGGGGTAGCACAGATACGCAGTATTTT. Protein product: CASSFRGPAGGSTDTQYF.

This sequence joins TRBV7-2 and TRBJ2-3; 13 bases line up with TRBD2. Germline V CDR1 and CDR2: SGHTA, FQGNSA. The CDR3 length is 18 residues. V was clipped by 5 bases and J by 0 bases; unmatched bases: 8. CDR3 nucleotides: TGTGCCAGCAGCAGAACTAGCGGGGGGGGTTCTAGCACAGATACGCAGTATTTT. As protein: CASSRTSGGGSSTDTQYF. Together with reference TRBV7-2 and TRBJ2-3, the CDR3 gives the full variable domain: GAGVSQSPSNKVTEKGKDVELRCDPISGHTALYWYRQSLGQGLEFLIYFQGNSAPDKSGLPSDRFSAERTGGSVSTLTIQRTQQEDSAVYLCASSRTSGGGSSTDTQYFGPGTRLTVL.

The chain joins TRBV4-3 to TRBJ2-5; D uncertain. This CDR3 has 13 residues. V gave up 0 bases and J gave up 4 bases, with 6 bases separating them. Germline assignment: CDR1 LGHNA and CDR2 YSLEER. Here the CDR3 reads CASSQDSRETQYF. The CDR3 bases are TGCGCCAGCAGCCAAGATTCTAGAGAGACCCAGTACTTC.

The V gene is TRBV12-5, the J gene TRBJ2-1; D remains unclear. The CDR3 consists of 13 residues. Germline V gene lookup returns CDR1 LGHNT and CDR2 FRNRAP. With 1 base removed from V and 7 bases from J, the gap between germline ends came to 8 bases. The CDR3 sequence is CASGLEEWNEQFF. DNA for the CDR3: TGTGCTAGTGGTTTGGAGGAGTGGAATGAGCAGTTCTTC.

The V gene is TRBV4-3, the J gene TRBJ1-1; 8 bases match TRBD1. CDR1 and CDR2 (germline): LGHNA, YSLEER. The CDR3 extends over 18 amino acids. J lost 1 base, V lost 3 bases, and 13 bases had no gene match. The CDR3 DNA follows: TGCGCCAGCAGCCAGGGAGTTGCAGGGGGCGTAAGGAACACTGAAGCTTTCTTT. Amino acid sequence: CASSQGVAGGVRNTEAFF.

The chain uses TRBV5-8 and TRBJ2-2, with 11 bases that match TRBD1. J was trimmed by 0 bases and V by 6 bases; bases with no gene match: 7. The CDR3 has 17 amino acids. Germline CDR1 and CDR2: SGHTS and YDEGEE. The CDR3 coding sequence is TGTGCCAGCAACAAGGACAGGGGGCTAGCGAACACCGGGGAGCTGTTTTTT. It specifies CASNKDRGLANTGELFF.

This clone was seen just once. The chain carries TRBV10-1 and TRBJ2-2; D is possibly TRBD2 (6 bases). Trimming pared 3 bases from V and 0 bases from J, leaving 11 bases between. CDR1 and CDR2 from the germline V gene are WNHNN and SYGVQD (reference sequence). The CDR3 extends over 16 amino acids. In DNA, the CDR3 is TGCGCCAGCAGTGATTGGGGGGACGCGAACACCGGGGAGCTGTTTTTT. Protein sequence: CASSDWGDANTGELFF.

V gene TRBV3-1 (or the pseudogene TRBV3-2) combines with J gene TRBJ2-5; 12 nucleotides line up with TRBD2. Germline CDR1 is LGHDT and CDR2 is YNNKEL (reference sequence). The CDR3 runs to 18 residues. Trimming at V came to 6 bases and at J to 4 bases, leaving 15 bases not matched to a gene. CDR3: CASSQWTSGNQRRETQYF. CDR3 nucleotides: TGTGCCAGCAGTCAGTGGACTAGCGGGAATCAGAGGAGAGAGACCCAGTACTTC.

The chain recombines TRBV2 with TRBJ1-3; tentatively, D is TRBD1 (6 bases). Looked up from germline, CDR1 is SNHLY and CDR2 is FYNNEI. Trimming left V 6 bases short and J 4 bases short, with 13 bases between. The CDR3 covers 14 residues. The CDR3 nucleotides read TGTGCCAGCAGCGGCATAGGGGGAGGAAACACCATATATTTT. It yields the protein CASSGIGGGNTIYF.

CDR3 DNA sequence: TGTGCCAGCAGCCAAGAGTACTACAGGGGGAGCACAGATACGCAGTATTTT. Protein: CASSQEYYRGSTDTQYF. The rearrangement joins TRBV4-2 to TRBJ2-3; 8 bases line up with TRBD1. This CDR3 is 17 amino acids long. V shed 0 bases and J 0 bases; nucleotides not matched to a gene: 5. Germline V lookup: CDR1 LGHNA, CDR2 YNFKEQ.

The chain employs TRBV5-5 and TRBJ2-2, with 8 nucleotides matching TRBD2. The CDR3 length is 17 residues. V was clipped by 4 bases and J by 0 bases; unmatched bases: 8. Germline values: CDR1 SGHKS, CDR2 YYEKEE (reference sequence). The CDR3 loop reads CASSLAGGSPNTGELFF. In DNA, the CDR3 is TGTGCCAGCAGCCTCGCGGGGGGAAGCCCGAACACCGGGGAGCTGTTTTTT.

The J gene is TRBJ1-1, the V gene TRBV6-5, with 9 bases aligning to TRBD1. The trim removed 6 bases at V and 4 bases at J, leaving 9 bases unmatched. The length of the CDR3 is 15 residues. Germline CDR1 is MNHEY and CDR2 is SVGAGI. CDR3 amino acids: CASSPDRGATTEAFF. The CDR3 region has the DNA TGTGCCAGCAGCCCCGACAGGGGGGCGACCACTGAAGCTTTCTTT.

The V and J genes are TRBV4-1 and TRBJ2-5; D is possibly TRBD2 (6 bases). The germline V gene has CDR1 MGHRA and CDR2 YSYEKL. The CDR3 has 15 amino acids. Deletions cut 2 bases from V and 1 base from J, with 11 bases between. Here the CDR3 DNA reads TGCGCCAGCAGCCAACGCTCGCGGGGCCAAGAGACCCAGTACTTC. This encodes CASSQRSRGQETQYF.

The chain employs TRBV5-6 and TRBJ1-6; TRBD1 aligns across 10 bases. The ends lost 4 bases at V and 1 base at J; junction bases unmatched: 8. Germline V gene sequence: CDR1 SGHDT, CDR2 YYEEEE. The CDR3 loop spans 18 amino acids. The CDR3 DNA follows: TGTGCCAGCAGCGATGGACAGGGGGTTTGGTCCTATAATTCACCCCTCCACTTT. Amino acids: CASSDGQGVWSYNSPLHF.

This clone showed up just once. The rearrangement links TRBV6-2 or TRBV6-3 to TRBJ2-7; 7 bases align to TRBD1. This CDR3 comprises 13 residues. From germline, CDR1 is MNHEY and CDR2 SVGEGT. V gave up 4 bases and J gave up 5 bases; unmatched junction bases: 5. Here the CDR3 reads CASSSGGWDEQYF. For the CDR3, the DNA is TGTGCCAGCAGTTCAGGGGGTTGGGACGAGCAGTACTTC.